This T cell receptor beta chain came from a study of regulatory T cells in long-lasting Graves disease. Time point defined: newly diagnosed GD, antithyroid drugs for less than 3 months. PBMC-derived RNA was used for the TCR library. Diagnosing Graves' disease relied on the American Thyroid Association guidelines. With iRepertoire HTBI primers and Arm-PCR of CDR3 regions, TCR beta libraries were built. TCRdb independently ran MiXCR on the multiplex PCR reads; one entry per CDR3 protein. Of about 430,000 distinct CDR3 sequences in the sample, 15% are singletons; the top ten hold approximately 7.8%. This sample also appeared in a second study, on T cells in Graves' hyperthyroidism and ophthalmopathy. That paper adds: The HTBI set primed first-round TCR CDR3 RT-PCR.

Sequences were derived from peripheral blood mononuclear cells (PBMCs), sampled at new diagnosis, from a patient treated with antithyroid drugs. This clonotype was sampled from a middle-aged woman with Graves disease.

This CDR3 reads CSVPPLGTSGKGPYEQYF. The CDR3 coding sequence is TGCAGCGTCCCCCCTTTGGGGACTAGCGGGAAAGGGCCCTACGAGCAGTACTTC. The gene calls are TRBV29-1 and TRBJ2-7; 13 bases line up with TRBD2. In germline, CDR1 is SQVTM, CDR2 ANQGSEA. The CDR3 spans 18 residues. V lost 6 bases to trimming and J lost 2 bases; unmatched junction nucleotides: 16.